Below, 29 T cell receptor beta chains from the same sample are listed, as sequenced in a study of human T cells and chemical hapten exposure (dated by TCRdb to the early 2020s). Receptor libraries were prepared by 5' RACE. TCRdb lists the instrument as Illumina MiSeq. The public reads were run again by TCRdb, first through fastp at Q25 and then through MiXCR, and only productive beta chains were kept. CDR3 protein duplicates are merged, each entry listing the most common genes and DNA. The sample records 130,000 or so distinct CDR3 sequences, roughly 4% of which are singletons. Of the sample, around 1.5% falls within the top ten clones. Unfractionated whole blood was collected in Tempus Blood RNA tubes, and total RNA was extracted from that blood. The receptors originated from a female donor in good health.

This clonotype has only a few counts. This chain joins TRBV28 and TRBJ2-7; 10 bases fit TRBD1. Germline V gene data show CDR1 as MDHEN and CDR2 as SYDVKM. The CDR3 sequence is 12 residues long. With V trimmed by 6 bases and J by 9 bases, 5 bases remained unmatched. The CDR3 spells CASSDRGQGQYF. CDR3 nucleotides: TGTGCCAGCAGCGACAGGGGGCAGGGGCAGTACTTC.

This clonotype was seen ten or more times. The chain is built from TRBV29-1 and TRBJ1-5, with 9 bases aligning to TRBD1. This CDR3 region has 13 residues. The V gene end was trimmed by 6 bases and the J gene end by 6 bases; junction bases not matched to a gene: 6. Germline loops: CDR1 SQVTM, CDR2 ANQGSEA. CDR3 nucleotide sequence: TGCAGCGTGGGCGGGACAGGGTTTCAGCCCCAGCATTTT. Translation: CSVGGTGFQPQHF.

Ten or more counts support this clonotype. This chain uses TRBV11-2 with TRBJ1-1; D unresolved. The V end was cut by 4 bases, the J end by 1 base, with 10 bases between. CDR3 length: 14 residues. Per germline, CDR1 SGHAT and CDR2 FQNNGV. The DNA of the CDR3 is TGTGCCAGCAGCTATGACACTCAGAACACTGAAGCTTTCTTT. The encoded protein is CASSYDTQNTEAFF.

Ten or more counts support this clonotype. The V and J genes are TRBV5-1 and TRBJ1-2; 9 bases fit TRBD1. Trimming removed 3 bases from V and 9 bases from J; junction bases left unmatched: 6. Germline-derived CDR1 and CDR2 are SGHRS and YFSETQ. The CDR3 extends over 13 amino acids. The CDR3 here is CASSSQGALSYTF. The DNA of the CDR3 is TGCGCCAGCAGCTCACAGGGGGCGTTGAGCTACACCTTC.

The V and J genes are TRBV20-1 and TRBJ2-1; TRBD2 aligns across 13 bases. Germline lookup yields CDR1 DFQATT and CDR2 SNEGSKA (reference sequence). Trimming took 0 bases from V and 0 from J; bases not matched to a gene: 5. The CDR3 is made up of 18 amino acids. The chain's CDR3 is CSARDRTSGGGSYNEQFF. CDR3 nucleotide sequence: TGCAGTGCTAGAGATCGAACTAGCGGGGGGGGCTCCTACAATGAGCAGTTCTTC.

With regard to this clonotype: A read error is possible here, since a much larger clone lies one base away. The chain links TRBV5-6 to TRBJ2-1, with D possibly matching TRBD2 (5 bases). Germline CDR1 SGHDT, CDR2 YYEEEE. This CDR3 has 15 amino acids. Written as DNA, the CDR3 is TGTGCCGGCAGCTCTCCACTAGAACGCTACAATGAGCAGTTCTTC. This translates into CAGSSPLERYNEQFF. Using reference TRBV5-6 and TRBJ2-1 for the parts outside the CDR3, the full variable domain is DAGVTQSPTHLIKTRGQQVTLRCSPKSGHDTVSWYQQALGQGPQFIFQYYEEEERQRGNFPDRFSGHQFPNYSSELNVNALLLGDSALYLCAGSSPLERYNEQFFGPGTRLTVL.

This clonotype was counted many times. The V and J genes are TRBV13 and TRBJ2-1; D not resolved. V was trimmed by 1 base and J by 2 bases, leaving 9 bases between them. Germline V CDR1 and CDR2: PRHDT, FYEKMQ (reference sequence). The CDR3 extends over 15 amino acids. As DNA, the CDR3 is TGTGCCAGCAGCTTAGCCAGCTATGCCTACAATGAGCAGTTCTTC. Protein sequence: CASSLASYAYNEQFF.

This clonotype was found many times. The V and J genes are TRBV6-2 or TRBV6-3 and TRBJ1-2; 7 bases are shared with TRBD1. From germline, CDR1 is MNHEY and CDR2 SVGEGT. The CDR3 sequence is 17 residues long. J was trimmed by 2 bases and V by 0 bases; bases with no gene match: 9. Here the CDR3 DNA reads TGTGCCAGCAGTTACTCGAGGCCCCTGACAGGGAACTATGGCTACACCTTC. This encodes CASSYSRPLTGNYGYTF.

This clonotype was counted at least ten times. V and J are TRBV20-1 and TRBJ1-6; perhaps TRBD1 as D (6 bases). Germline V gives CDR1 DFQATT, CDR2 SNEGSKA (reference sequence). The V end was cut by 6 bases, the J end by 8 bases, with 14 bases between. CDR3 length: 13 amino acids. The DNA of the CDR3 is TGCAGTGCCCAACAGGGATGGGATTCACCCCTCCACTTT. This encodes CSAQQGWDSPLHF.

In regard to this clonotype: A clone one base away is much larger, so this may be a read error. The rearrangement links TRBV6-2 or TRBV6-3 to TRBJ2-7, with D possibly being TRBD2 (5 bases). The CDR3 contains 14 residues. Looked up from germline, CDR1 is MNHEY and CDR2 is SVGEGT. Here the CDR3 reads CARSYSLVAHEQYF. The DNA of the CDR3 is TGTGCCAGAAGTTACTCTCTTGTAGCGCACGAGCAGTACTTC.

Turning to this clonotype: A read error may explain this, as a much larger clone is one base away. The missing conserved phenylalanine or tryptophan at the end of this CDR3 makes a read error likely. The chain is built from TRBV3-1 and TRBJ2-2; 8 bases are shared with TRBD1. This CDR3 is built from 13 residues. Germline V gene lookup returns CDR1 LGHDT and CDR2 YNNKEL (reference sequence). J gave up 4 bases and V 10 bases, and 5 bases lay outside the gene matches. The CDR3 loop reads CATDQGATGELFL. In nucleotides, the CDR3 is TGTGCCACCGACCAGGGGGCCACCGGGGAGCTGTTTTTG.

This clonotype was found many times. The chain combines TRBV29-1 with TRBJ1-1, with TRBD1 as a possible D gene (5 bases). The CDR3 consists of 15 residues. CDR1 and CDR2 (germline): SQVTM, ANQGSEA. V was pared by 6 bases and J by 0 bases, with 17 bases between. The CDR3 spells CSVATTVGLNTEAFF. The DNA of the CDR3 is TGCAGCGTAGCTACGACAGTGGGGTTGAACACTGAAGCTTTCTTT.

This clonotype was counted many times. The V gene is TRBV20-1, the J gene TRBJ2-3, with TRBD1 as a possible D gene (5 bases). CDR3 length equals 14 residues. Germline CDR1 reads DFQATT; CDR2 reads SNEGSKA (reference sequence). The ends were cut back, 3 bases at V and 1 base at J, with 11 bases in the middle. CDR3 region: CSAREGARTDTQYF. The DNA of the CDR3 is TGCAGTGCTAGGGAAGGGGCGCGCACAGATACGCAGTATTTT.

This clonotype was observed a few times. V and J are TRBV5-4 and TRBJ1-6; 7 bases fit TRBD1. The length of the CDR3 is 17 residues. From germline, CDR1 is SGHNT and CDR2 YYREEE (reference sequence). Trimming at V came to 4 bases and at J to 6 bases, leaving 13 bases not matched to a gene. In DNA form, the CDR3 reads TGTGCCAGCAGCCGAGGAAAGACAGGGTATACTAATTCACCCCTCCACTTT. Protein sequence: CASSRGKTGYTNSPLHF.

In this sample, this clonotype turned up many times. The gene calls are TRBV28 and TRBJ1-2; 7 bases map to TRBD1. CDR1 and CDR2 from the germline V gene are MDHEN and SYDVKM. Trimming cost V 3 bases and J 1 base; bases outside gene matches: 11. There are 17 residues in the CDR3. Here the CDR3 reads CASSFPGTDTYNYGYTF. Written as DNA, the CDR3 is TGTGCCAGCAGTTTTCCCGGGACAGATACCTATAACTATGGCTACACCTTC.

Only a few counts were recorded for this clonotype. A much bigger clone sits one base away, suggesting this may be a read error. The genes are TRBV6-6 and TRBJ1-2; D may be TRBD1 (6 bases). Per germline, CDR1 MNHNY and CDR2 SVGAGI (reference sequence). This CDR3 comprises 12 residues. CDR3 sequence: CASNRANDGYTF. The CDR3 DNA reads TGTGCCAGCAACAGGGCTAACGATGGCTACACCTTC.

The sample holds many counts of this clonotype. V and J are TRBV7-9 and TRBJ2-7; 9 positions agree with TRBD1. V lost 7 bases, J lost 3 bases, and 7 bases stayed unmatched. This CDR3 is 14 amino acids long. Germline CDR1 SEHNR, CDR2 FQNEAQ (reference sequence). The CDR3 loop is CASTRGTGIYEQYF. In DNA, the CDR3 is TGTGCCAGCACCAGAGGGACAGGGATCTACGAGCAGTACTTC.

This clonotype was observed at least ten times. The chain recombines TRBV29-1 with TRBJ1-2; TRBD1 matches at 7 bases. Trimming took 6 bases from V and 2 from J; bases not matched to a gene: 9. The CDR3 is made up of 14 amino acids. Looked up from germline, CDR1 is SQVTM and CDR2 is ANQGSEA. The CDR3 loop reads CSVAGTEHNYGYTF. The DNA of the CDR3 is TGCAGCGTCGCCGGGACAGAGCACAACTATGGCTACACCTTC.

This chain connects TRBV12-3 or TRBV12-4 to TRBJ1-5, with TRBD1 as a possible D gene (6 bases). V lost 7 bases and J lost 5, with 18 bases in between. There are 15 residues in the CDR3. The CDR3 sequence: CASKGGQARDQPQHF. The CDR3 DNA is TGTGCCAGCAAGGGGGGGCAGGCGCGTGATCAGCCCCAGCATTTT.

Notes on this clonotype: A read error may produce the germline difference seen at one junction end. The CDR3 coding sequence is TGTGCCAACAGCCGGACCGGGGCGGATTCACCCCTCCACTTT. Residues: CANSRTGADSPLHF. The V call is TRBV7-2, the J call TRBJ1-6, with D tentatively TRBD1 (5 bases). Germline-derived CDR1 and CDR2 are SGHTA and FQGNSA. The CDR3 length is 14 residues.

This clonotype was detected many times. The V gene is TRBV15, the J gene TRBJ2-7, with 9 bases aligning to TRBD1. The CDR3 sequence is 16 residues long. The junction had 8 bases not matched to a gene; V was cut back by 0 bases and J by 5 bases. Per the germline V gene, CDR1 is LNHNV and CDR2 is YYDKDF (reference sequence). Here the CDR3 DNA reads TGTGCCACCAGCAGAGATACCGGGACAGGGTCCCACGAGCAGTACTTC. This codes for CATSRDTGTGSHEQYF.

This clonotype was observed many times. The CDR3 loop reads CASSYAETPYEQYF. DNA of the CDR3: TGTGCCAGCAGTTATGCAGAAACCCCCTACGAGCAGTACTTC. The chain joins TRBV6-5 to TRBJ2-7; no reliable D call. V lost 3 bases and J 2 bases, leaving 11 bases between the germline ends. The CDR3 consists of 14 residues. The germline V gene encodes CDR1 MNHEY and CDR2 SVGAGI.

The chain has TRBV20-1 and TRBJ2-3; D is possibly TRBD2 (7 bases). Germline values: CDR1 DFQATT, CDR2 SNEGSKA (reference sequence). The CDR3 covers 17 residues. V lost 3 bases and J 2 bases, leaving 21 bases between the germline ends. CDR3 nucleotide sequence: TGCAGTGCTAGTGCTTTGCGAGGGGGGGAATTCACAGATACGCAGTATTTT. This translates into CSASALRGGEFTDTQYF.

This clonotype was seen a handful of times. The CDR3 DNA reads as TGTGCCAGCAGCTTAGAAGGGCTCACTGAAGCTTTCTTT. Translating it yields CASSLEGLTEAFF. The V gene is TRBV7-2, the J gene TRBJ1-1; no firm D call. Germline V gene sequence: CDR1 SGHTA, CDR2 FQGNSA. CDR3 length equals 13 residues. V dropped 1 base and J dropped 4 bases, with 7 bases sitting between them.

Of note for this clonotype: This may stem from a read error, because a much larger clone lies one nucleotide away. CDR3 amino acids: CASSLTTGCSAEAFF. In DNA form, the CDR3 reads TGTGCCAGCAGCTTAACAACAGGGTGTAGCGCTGAAGCTTTCTTT. The chain employs TRBV7-8 and TRBJ1-1; the D gene is possibly TRBD1 (6 bases). The V gene lost 2 bases and the J gene lost 6 bases, with 16 bases spanning the gap. Germline loops: CDR1 SGHVS, CDR2 FQNEAQ. The CDR3 is 15 amino acids.

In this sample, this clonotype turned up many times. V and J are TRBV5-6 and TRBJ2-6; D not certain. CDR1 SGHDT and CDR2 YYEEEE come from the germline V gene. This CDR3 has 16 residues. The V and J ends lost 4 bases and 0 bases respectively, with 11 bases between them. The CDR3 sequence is CASSPRAFSGANVLTF. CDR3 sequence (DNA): TGTGCCAGCAGCCCCCGGGCCTTCTCTGGGGCCAACGTCCTGACTTTC.

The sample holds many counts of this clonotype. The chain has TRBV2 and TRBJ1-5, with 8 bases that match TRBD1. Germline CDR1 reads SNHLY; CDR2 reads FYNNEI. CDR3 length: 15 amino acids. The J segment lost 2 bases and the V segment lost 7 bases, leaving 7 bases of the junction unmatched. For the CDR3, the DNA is TGTGCCAGCAATACTGACAGGGGCGGCAATCAGCCCCAGCATTTT. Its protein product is CASNTDRGGNQPQHF.

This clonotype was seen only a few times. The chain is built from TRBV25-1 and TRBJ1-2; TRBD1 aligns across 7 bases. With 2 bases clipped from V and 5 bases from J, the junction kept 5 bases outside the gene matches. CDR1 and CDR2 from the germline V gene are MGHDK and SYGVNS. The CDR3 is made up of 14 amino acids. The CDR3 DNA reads TGTGCCAGCAGTGAACGAGGGGGCGATTATGGCTACACCTTC. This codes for CASSERGGDYGYTF.

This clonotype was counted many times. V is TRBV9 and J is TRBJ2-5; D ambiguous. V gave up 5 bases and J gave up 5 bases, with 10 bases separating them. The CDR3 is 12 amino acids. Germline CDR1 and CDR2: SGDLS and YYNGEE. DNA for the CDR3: TGTGCCAGCAGTCGTAATATGGAGACCCAGTACTTC. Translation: CASSRNMETQYF.